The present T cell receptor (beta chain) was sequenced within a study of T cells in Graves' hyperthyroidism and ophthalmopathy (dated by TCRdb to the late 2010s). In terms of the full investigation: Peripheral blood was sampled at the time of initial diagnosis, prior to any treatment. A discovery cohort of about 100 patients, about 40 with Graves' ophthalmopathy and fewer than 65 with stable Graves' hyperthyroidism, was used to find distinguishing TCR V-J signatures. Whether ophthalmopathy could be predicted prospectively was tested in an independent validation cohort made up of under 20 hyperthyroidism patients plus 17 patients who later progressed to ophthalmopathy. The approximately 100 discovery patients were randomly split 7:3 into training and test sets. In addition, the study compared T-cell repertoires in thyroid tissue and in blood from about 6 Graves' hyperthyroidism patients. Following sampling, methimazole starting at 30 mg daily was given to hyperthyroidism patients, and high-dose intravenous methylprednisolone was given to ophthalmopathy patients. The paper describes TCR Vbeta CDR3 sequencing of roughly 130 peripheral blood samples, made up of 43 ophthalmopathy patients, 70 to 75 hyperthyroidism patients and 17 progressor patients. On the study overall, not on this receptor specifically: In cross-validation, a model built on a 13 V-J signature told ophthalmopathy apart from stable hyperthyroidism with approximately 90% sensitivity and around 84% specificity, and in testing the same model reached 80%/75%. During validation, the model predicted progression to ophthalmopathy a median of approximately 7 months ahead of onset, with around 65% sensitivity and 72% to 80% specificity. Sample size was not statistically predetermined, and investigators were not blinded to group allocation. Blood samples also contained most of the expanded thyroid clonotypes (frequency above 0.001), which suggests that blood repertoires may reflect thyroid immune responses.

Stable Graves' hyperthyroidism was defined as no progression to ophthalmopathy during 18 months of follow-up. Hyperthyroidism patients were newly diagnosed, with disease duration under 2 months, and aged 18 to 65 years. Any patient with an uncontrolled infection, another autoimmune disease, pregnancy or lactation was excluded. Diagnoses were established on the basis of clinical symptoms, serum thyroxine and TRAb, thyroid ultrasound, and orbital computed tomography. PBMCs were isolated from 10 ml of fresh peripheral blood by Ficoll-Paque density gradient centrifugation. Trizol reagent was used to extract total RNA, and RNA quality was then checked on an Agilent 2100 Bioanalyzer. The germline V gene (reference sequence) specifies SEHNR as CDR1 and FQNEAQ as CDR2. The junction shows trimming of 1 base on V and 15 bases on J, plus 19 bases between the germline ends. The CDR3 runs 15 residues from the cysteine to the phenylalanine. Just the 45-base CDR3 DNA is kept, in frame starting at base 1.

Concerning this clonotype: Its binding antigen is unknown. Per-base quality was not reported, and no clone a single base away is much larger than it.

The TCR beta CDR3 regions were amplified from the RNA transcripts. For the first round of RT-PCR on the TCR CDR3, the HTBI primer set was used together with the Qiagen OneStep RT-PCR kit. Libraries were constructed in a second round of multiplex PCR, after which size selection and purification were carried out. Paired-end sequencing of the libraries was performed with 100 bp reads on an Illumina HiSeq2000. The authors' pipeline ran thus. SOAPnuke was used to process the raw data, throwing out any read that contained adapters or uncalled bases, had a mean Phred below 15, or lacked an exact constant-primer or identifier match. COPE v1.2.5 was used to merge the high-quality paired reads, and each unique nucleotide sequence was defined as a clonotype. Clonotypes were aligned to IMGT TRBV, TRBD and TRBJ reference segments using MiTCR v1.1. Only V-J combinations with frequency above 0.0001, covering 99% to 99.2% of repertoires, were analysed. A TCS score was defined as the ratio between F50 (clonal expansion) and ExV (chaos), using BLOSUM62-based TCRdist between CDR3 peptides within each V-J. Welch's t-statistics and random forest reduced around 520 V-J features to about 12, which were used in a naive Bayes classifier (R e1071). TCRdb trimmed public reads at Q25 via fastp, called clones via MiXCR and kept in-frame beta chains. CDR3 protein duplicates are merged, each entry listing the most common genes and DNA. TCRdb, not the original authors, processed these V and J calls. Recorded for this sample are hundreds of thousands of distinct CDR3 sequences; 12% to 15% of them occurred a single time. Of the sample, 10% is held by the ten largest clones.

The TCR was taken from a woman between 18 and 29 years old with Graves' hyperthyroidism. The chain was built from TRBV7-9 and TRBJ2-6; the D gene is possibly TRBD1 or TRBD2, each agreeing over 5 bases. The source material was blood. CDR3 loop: CASSLEGTRHLALTF. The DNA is TGTGCCAGCAGCTTAGAGGGGACCCGGCACCTAGCCCTGACTTTC.